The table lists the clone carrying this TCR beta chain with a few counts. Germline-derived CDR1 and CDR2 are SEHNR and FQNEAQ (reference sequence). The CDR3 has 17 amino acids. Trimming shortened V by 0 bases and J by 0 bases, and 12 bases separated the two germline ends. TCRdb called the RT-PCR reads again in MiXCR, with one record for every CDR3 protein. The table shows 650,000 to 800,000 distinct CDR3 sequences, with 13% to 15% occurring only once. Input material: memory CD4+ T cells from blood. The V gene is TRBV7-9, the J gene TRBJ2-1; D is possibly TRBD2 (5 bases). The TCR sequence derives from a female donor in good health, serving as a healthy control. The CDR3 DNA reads TGTGCCAGCAGCTTAGCGGGTAGCGCGAGCTCCTACAATGAGCAGTTCTTC. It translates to CASSLAGSASSYNEQFF.